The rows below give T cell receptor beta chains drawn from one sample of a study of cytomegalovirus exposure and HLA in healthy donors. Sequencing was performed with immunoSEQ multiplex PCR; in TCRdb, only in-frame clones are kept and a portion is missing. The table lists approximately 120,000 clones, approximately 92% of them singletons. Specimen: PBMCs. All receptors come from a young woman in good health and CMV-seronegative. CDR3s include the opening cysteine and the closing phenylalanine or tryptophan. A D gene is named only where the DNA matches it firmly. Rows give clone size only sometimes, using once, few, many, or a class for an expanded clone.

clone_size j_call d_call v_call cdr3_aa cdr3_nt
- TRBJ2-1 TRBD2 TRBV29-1 CSVVPSGRANEQFF TGCAGCGTTGTCCCTAGCGGGAGGGCCAATGAGCAGTTCTTC
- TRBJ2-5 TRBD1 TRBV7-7 CASSLGQKETQYF TGTGCCAGCAGCTTGGGACAGAAAGAGACCCAGTACTTC
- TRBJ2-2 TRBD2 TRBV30 CAWSRLAGDTGELFF TGTGCCTGGAGTAGACTAGCGGGAGACACCGGGGAGCTGTTTTTT
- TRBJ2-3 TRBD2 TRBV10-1 CASSELRERFPGTDTQYF TGCGCCAGCAGTGAGCTGCGGGAGCGGTTCCCTGGTACAGATACGCAGTATTTT
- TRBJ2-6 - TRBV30 CAWSGGANVLTF TGTGCCTGGAGCGGTGGGGCCAACGTCCTGACTTTC
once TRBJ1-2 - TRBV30 CAWSDPGYYNGYTF TGTGCCTGGAGTGACCCCGGCTACTATAATGGCTACACCTTC
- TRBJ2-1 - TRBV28 CASSVDAGEVEQFF TGTGCCAGCAGCGTGGACGCCGGGGAGGTTGAGCAGTTCTTC
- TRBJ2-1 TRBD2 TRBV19 CASSSRLAGGPGSYNEQFF TGTGCCAGTAGCTCACGACTAGCGGGGGGGCCAGGGTCCTACAATGAGCAGTTCTTC
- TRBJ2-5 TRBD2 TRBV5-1 CASSLSPGLAGGPAETQYF TGCGCCAGCAGCTTGTCACCGGGACTAGCGGGGGGGCCAGCAGAGACCCAGTACTTC
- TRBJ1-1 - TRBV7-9 CASNSGDRNTEAFF TGTGCCAGCAACTCAGGGGATCGGAACACTGAAGCTTTCTTT